This record looks at one TCR beta chain sequence and its context. Some clones are missing from TCRdb's copy, which holds only in-frame ones; the method was immunoSEQ multiplex PCR. This table holds tens of thousands of clones, 88% found once. The sample is drawn from a study of T cell changes during pregnancy in multiple sclerosis. CDR1 and CDR2 from the germline V gene are SGHRS and YFSETQ. The V and J ends lost 0 bases and 5 bases respectively, with 17 bases between them. The CDR3 length is 16 residues. Sequenced here: CD4+ T cells from peripheral blood mononuclear cells, sampled in the first trimester of pregnancy. V and J are TRBV5-1 and TRBJ2-5, with D possibly TRBD2 on 6 matching bases. The sequence came from a female donor with multiple sclerosis, enrolled in a pregnancy study. For the CDR3, the DNA is TGCGCCAGCAGCTTGGCCCCGGGACTGCCCGGGGAGACCCAGTACTTC. It specifies CASSLAPGLPGETQYF.